A selection of T cell receptor beta chains follows, all from one sample in a study of T cell responses to AZD1222 COVID-19 vaccine. Repertoires were generated with immunoSEQ multiplex PCR, while TCRdb's copy carries only in-frame clones and drops some. The table includes about 110,000 clones, around 83% detected once. This sample comprised peripheral blood, obtained on day 0 of AZD1222 vaccination. Receptors were obtained from an adult in good health. CDR3s include the opening cysteine and the closing phenylalanine or tryptophan. D genes are given only for firm matches. A row's size may be missing; if present it is once, few, many or a size class.

J gene,CDR3 length,clone size,V gene,D gene,CDR3 DNA,CDR3 protein
TRBJ2-5,16,.,TRBV7-8,.,TGTGCCAGCAGCTGGCGGGGCCTAGCAGGTCAAGAGACCCAGTACTTC,CASSWRGLAGQETQYF
TRBJ1-1,15,.,TRBV14,.,TGTGCCAGCAGCCAAGGATCCCGAAGTGGCACTGAAGCTTTCTTT,CASSQGSRSGTEAFF
TRBJ2-1,15,.,TRBV6-5,.,TGTGCCAGCAGTTACGGGCTAGGTTGGGGGAGCGAGCAGTTCTTC,CASSYGLGWGSEQFF
TRBJ1-2,14,.,TRBV10-3,.,TGTGCCATCAGTGAACCCGACAGGACCTATGGCTACACCTTC,CAISEPDRTYGYTF
TRBJ2-7,14,once,TRBV19,.,TGTGCCAGTAACAGAGGGGCAGAAGACTACGAGCAGTACTTC,CASNRGAEDYEQYF
TRBJ1-2,14,.,TRBV28,TRBD1,TGTGCCAGCAGGACAGGGGGCGCCTCCTATGGCTACACCTTC,CASRTGGASYGYTF
TRBJ1-2,14,.,TRBV5-5,.,TGTGCCAGCAGCCCAATGGAGGCAGGGAGCGGCTACACCTTC,CASSPMEAGSGYTF
TRBJ1-2,14,once,TRBV9,TRBD1,TGTGCCAGCAGCGACAGGGGGGGTAACTATGGCTACACCTTC,CASSDRGGNYGYTF
TRBJ1-5,14,few,TRBV9,.,TGTGCCAGCAGCCCGCGGGGGGAACCGCAGCCCCAGCATTTT,CASSPRGEPQPQHF
TRBJ1-2,15,.,TRBV4-1,TRBD1,TGCGCCAGCAGCCAAGTCGGAGGGGGCTACTATGGCTACACCTTC,CASSQVGGGYYGYTF
TRBJ2-1,15,.,TRBV2,TRBD1,TGTGCCAGCAGTGCGACAGGGGGGGGCTACAATGAGCAGTTCTTC,CASSATGGGYNEQFF
TRBJ2-7,12,.,TRBV29-1,.,TGCAGCGCTTGGCACAGTACCTACGAGCAGTACTTC,CSAWHSTYEQYF